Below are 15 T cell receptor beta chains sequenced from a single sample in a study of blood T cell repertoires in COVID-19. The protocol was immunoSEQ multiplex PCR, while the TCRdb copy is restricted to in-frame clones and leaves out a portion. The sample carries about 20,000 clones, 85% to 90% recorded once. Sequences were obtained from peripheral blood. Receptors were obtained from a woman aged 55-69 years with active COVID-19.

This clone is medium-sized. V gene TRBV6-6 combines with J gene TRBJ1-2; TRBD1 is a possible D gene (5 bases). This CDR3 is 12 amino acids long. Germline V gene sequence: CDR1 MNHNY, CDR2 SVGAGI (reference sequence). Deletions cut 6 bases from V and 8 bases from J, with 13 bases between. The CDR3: CASRARAGGYTF. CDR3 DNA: TGTGCCAGCAGGGCCAGGGCTGGCGGCTACACCTTC.

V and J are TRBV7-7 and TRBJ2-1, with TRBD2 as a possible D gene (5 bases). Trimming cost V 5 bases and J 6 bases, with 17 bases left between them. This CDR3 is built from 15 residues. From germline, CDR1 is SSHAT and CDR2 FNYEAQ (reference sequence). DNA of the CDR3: TGTGCCAGCAGCCCCCTTCGGGGATCGGGCAATGAGCAGTTCTTC. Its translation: CASSPLRGSGNEQFF.

CDR3 protein: CASSYSGQGVRANVLTF. CDR3 nucleotide sequence: TGTGCCAGCAGTTATTCGGGACAGGGCGTTAGGGCCAACGTCCTGACTTTC. The chain joins TRBV7-8 to TRBJ2-6, with 9 bases that match TRBD1. The CDR3 is 17 residues long. Germline CDR1 SGHVS, CDR2 FQNEAQ. With V trimmed by 6 bases and J by 5 bases, 11 bases remained unmatched.

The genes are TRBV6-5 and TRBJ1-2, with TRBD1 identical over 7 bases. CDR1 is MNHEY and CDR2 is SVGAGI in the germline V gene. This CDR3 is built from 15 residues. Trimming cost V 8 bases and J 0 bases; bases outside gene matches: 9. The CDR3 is CASEGGSVSNYGYTF. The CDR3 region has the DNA TGTGCCAGCGAAGGGGGCTCGGTCTCTAACTATGGCTACACCTTC.

CDR3 DNA sequence: TGTGCCACCAGCAGAGATCGGGGGAAAGGAGATAACTATGGCTACACCTTC. It specifies CATSRDRGKGDNYGYTF. The chain couples TRBV15 to TRBJ1-2, with a tentative D call TRBD1 (5 bases). The germline V gene encodes CDR1 LNHNV and CDR2 YYDKDF (reference sequence). V lost 0 bases and J lost 1, with 15 bases in between. The CDR3 is 17 amino acids. Filled out from reference TRBV15 and TRBJ1-2, the complete variable domain reads DAMVIQNPRYQVTQFGKPVTLSCSQTLNHNVMYWYQQKSSQAPKLLFHYYDKDFNNEADTPDNFQSRRPNTSFCFLDIRSPGLGDTAMYLCATSRDRGKGDNYGYTFGSGTRLTVV.

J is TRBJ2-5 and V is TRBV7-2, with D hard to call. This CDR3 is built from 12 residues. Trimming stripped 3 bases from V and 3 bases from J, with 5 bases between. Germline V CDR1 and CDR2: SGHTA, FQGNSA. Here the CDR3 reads CASSFFEETQYF. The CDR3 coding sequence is TGTGCCAGCAGCTTCTTCGAAGAGACCCAGTACTTC.

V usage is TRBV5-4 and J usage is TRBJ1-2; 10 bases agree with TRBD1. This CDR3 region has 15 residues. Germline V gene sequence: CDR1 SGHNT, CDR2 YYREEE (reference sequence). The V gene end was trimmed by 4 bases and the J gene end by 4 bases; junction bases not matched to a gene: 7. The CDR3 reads CASSPGTGEGYGYTF. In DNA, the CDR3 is TGTGCCAGCAGCCCCGGGACAGGGGAGGGCTATGGCTACACCTTC.

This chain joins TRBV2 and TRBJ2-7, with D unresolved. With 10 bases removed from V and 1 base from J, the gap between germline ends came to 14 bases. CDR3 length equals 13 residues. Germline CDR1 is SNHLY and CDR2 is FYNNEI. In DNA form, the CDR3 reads TGTGCCAACTCACGCAGGTTTTCCTACGAGCAGTACTTC. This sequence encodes CANSRRFSYEQYF.

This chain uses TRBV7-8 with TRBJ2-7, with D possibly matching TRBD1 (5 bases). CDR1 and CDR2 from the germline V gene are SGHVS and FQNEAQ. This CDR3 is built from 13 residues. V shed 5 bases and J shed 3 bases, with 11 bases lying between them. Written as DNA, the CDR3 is TGTGCCAGCAGCCCGTTAGACAGCTACGAGCAGTACTTC. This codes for CASSPLDSYEQYF.

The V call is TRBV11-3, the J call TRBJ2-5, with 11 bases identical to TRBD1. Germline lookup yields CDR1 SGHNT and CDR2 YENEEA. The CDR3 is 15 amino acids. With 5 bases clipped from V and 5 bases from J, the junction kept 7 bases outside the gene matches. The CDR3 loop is CASSPRTGGVETQYF. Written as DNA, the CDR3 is TGTGCCAGCAGCCCCCGGACAGGGGGCGTGGAGACCCAGTACTTC.

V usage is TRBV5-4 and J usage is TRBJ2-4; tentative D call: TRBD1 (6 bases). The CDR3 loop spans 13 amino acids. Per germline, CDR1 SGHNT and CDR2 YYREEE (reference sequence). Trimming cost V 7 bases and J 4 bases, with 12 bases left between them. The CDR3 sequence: CASGQGQKNIQYF. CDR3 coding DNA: TGTGCCAGCGGACAAGGACAGAAAAACATTCAGTACTTC.

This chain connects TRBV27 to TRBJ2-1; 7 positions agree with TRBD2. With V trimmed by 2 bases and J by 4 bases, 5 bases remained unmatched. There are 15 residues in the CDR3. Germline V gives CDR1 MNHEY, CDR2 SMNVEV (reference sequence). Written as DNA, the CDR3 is TGTGCCAGCAGTTTACGGACTAGTGATTACAATGAGCAGTTCTTC. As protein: CASSLRTSDYNEQFF.

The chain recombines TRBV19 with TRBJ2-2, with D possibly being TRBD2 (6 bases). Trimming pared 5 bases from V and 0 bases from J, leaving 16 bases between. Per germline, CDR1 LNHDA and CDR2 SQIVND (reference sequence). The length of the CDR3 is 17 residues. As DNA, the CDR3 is TGTGCCAGTAGTTACCCCCGTGGCGGGGCGAACACCGGGGAGCTGTTTTTT. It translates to CASSYPRGGANTGELFF.

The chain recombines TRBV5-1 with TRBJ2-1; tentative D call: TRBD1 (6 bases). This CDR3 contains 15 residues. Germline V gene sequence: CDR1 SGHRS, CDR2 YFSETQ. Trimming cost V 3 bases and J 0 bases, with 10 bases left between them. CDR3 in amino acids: CASSSQGSSYNEQFF. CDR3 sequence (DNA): TGCGCCAGCAGCTCCCAGGGGAGCTCCTACAATGAGCAGTTCTTC.

CDR3 sequence: CASSPPGTSNTGELFF. In nucleotides, the CDR3 is TGTGCCAGCAGCCCCCCCGGGACTTCGAACACCGGGGAGCTGTTTTTT. The rearrangement uses TRBV5-4 and TRBJ2-2, with D perhaps TRBD2 (6 bases). This CDR3 has 16 residues. Trimming took 4 bases from V and 0 from J, leaving 13 bases between them. Germline V CDR1 and CDR2: SGHNT, YYREEE (reference sequence). Together with reference TRBV5-4 and TRBJ2-2, the CDR3 gives the full variable domain: ETGVTQSPTHLIKTRGQQVTLRCSSQSGHNTVSWYQQALGQGPQFIFQYYREEENGRGNFPPRFSGLQFPNYSSELNVNALELDDSALYLCASSPPGTSNTGELFFGEGSRLTVL.